Reported below is one T cell receptor (beta chain). These data originate in a study of blood T cell repertoires in COVID-19. Study overall: COVID-19 samples from acute and convalescent phases originated in the United States, Italy and Spain.

Here immunoSEQ multiplex PCR was the method, and the copy in TCRdb shows in-frame clones only, minus some. The table has 6,400 or so clones, roughly nine tenths seen once. Germline CDR1 reads LGHNA; CDR2 reads YNFKEQ. The V gene end was trimmed by 6 bases and the J gene end by 6 bases; junction bases not matched to a gene: 8. The CDR3 is 15 residues long. This TCR derives from a man in his 70s with active COVID-19. The gene calls are TRBV4-2 and TRBJ2-5; 12 bases agree with TRBD2. Material: peripheral blood. This CDR3 reads CASSLAGGALKTQYF. The CDR3 bases are TGTGCCAGCAGTCTAGCGGGGGGGGCGCTTAAGACCCAGTACTTC.